This TCR beta chain was profiled in a study of human T cells and chemical hapten exposure. Study-wide points: As patch test score rose, PT1 expanded TCR counts tended to rise as well. Significantly more large CDR3 similarity clusters were formed by expanded TCRs than by controls.

Notes on this clonotype: Antigen specificity is unknown.

V was shortened by 5 bases and J by 3 bases, with 13 bases between the two germline ends. This CDR3 is built from 15 residues. Germline CDR1 ENHRY, CDR2 SYGVKD. TCRdb re-analysed the RACE reads in MiXCR, keeping a single row per CDR3 protein. The sample shows some 350,000 distinct CDR3 sequences, about 6.3% of them seen only once. Time point defined: patch test 2, 6 weeks after DPC sensitization. Treatment here: therapeutic diphenylcyclopropenone sensitization with weekly scalp DPC. Source: whole blood, taken in connection with sensitization to the hapten diphenylcyclopropenone (DPC). The TCR originated in a woman aged 18 to 35 with alopecia areata. Some clones in this sample may be carry-over from other donors' samples. The rearrangement links TRBV10-3 to TRBJ2-2; D might be TRBD2 (5 bases). The CDR3 coding sequence is TGTGCCATCAGTCGGAGGTCAACGGACACCGGGGAGCTGTTTTTT. Protein: CAISRRSTDTGELFF.